The source of this T cell receptor beta chain is a study of Graves' ophthalmopathy and Graves' hyperthyroidism. Study-level points and caveats: Most clonotypes expanded in thyroid above 0.001 frequency were present in blood too.

Amplification targeted the TCR beta CDR3 regions, with RNA transcripts as the source material. First-round RT-PCR with HTBI primers preceded a second-round multiplex PCR. Using its own MiXCR run on the multiplex PCR reads, TCRdb lists one record per CDR3 protein. Among about 740,000 distinct CDR3 sequences, 35% to 50% were seen once, and the ten largest hold less than 55%. Concerning this clonotype: Its specificity is unknown.

The ends lost 10 bases at V and 7 bases at J; junction bases unmatched: 10. The germline V gene encodes CDR1 ENHRY and CDR2 SYGVKD. This CDR3 has 12 residues. Sequencing used peripheral blood. The chain joins TRBV10-3 to TRBJ2-7; 7 bases match TRBD1. This TCR came from an adult man with Graves' ophthalmopathy. This chain's CDR3 is CASSRQGMEQYF. CDR3 DNA: TGTGCCAGCAGCCGACAGGGTATGGAGCAGTACTTC.